Reported below is one TCR beta chain. Its antigen is not identified. This entry comes from a study of T-cell memory formation after mild COVID-19. This CDR3 region has 14 residues. Germline CDR1 DFQATT, CDR2 SNEGSKA (reference sequence). J was trimmed by 5 bases and V by 7 bases; bases with no gene match: 13. MiXCR, applied by TCRdb to the 5' RACE reads, yields one record per CDR3 protein. The sample holds hundreds of thousands of distinct CDR3 sequences, approximately 15% seen once. Notes on the study in general: CD4+ contracting clones lay mainly in CM and EM, CD8+ ones in EMRA.

Sequencing was done on a sample of PBMCs or a T cell subset sorted from them (not recorded which). This TCR came from a man younger than 35 who had mild COVID-19 (a few samples of this study predate the infection). Cell type and time point are not known. The V gene is TRBV20-1, the J gene TRBJ2-7; TRBD1 agrees at 8 bases. CDR3 DNA sequence: TGCAGTGACTGCCAGGGGGCAGGGCCTGACGAGCAGTACTTC. This gives the protein CSDCQGAGPDEQYF.